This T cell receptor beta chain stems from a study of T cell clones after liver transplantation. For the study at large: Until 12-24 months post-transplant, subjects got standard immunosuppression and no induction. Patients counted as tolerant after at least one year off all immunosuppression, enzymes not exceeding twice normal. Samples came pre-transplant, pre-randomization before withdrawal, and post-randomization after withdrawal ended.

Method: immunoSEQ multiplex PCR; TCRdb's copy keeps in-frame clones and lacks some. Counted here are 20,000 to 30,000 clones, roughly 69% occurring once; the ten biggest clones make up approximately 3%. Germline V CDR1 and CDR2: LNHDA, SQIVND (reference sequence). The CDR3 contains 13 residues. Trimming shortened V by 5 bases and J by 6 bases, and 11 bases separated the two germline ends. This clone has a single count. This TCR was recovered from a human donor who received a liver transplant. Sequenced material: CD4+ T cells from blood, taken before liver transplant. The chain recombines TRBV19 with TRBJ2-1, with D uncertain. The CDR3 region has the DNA TGTGCCAGTAGTCCTCGGGTTGTCAATGAGCAGTTCTTC. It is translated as CASSPRVVNEQFF.